This entry features one TCR beta chain sequence. Antigen unknown. Germline V gene data show CDR1 as KGHSH and CDR2 as LQKENI. The CDR3 extends over 14 amino acids. The V gene lost 2 bases and the J gene lost 6 bases, with 14 bases spanning the gap. This sample stems from a study of shared clonotypes between healthy human individuals. Sequencing was performed with immunoSEQ multiplex PCR; in TCRdb, only in-frame clones are kept and a portion is missing. The sample lists 600,000 to 750,000 clones, approximately 75% occurring once. Findings and limits, study-wide: Limited genetic and exposure-history diversity came from having few donors.

V gene TRBV18 combines with J gene TRBJ2-7; the D gene could be TRBD1 or TRBD2 (5 bases each). Sequencing was done on a sample of memory CD4+ T cells sorted from blood. The subset here: CD45RA-negative fraction. This receptor was obtained from a woman in her 30s in good health. The CDR3 sequence: CASSPIGTSTEQYF. The CDR3, as DNA: TGTGCCAGCTCACCAATTGGGACGTCTACCGAGCAGTACTTC.